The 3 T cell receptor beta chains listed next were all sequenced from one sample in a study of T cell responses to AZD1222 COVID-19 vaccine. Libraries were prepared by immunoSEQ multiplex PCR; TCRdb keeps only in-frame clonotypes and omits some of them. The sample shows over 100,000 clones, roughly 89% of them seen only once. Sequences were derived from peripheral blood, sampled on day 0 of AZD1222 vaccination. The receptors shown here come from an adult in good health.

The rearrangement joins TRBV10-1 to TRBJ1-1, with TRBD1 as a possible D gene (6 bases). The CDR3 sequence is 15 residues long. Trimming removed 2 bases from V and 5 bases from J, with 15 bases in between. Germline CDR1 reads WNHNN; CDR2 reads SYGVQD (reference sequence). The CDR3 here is CASSEEPQGRTEAFF. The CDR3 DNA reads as TGCGCCAGCAGTGAGGAACCACAGGGACGGACTGAAGCTTTCTTT.

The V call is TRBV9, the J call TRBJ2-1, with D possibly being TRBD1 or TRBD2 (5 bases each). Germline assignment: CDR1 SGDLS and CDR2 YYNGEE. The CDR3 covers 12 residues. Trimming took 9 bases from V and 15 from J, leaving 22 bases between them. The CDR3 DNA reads TGTGCCACAAAGGGGAGTGCGGCCTGTTCGTTCTTC. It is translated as CATKGSAACSFF.

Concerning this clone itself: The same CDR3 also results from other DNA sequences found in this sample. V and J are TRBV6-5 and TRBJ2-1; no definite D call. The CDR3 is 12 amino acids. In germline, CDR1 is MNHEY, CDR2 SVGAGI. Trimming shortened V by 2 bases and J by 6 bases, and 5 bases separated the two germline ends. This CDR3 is CASSYSANEQFF. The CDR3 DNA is TGTGCCAGCAGTTACAGCGCCAATGAGCAGTTCTTC.